These 10 T cell receptor beta chains were all obtained from the same sample, sequenced in a study of identifying expanded T cells in peripheral blood. Measured with immunoSEQ multiplex PCR; TCRdb has only the in-frame clones, and not every one. The table includes approximately 120,000 clones, roughly 90% detected once. The material sequenced was blood. The source is a person aged 18 to 75 in good health.

This clone occurred once. The V gene is TRBV16, the J gene TRBJ1-1; 7 positions match TRBD1. The germline gives CDR1 KGHSY, CDR2 FQNENV. The CDR3 covers 17 residues. Trimming took 0 bases from V and 1 from J; bases not matched to a gene: 8. This CDR3 reads CASSQSSRQGSNTEAFF. The CDR3 nucleotides read TGTGCCAGCAGCCAATCCTCCCGACAGGGATCGAACACTGAAGCTTTCTTT. Filled out from reference TRBV16 and TRBJ1-1, the complete variable domain reads GEEVAQTPKHLVRGEGQKAKLYCAPIKGHSYVFWYQQVLKNEFKFLISFQNENVFDETGMPKERFSAKCLPNSPCSLEIQATKLEDSAVYFCASSQSSRQGSNTEAFFGQGTRLTVV.

This rearrangement joins TRBV11-2 to TRBJ1-2, with a weak D call TRBD1 (5 bases). The V and J ends lost 5 bases and 2 bases respectively, with 9 bases between them. The CDR3 is 13 amino acids. Germline lookup yields CDR1 SGHAT and CDR2 FQNNGV. The DNA of the CDR3 is TGTGCCAGCAGCCGGGACGGCAACTATGGCTACACCTTC. Translation gives CASSRDGNYGYTF.

The chain carries TRBV5-4 and TRBJ1-5; the D gene is possibly TRBD1 (5 bases). This CDR3 is built from 15 residues. Germline V gives CDR1 SGHNT, CDR2 YYREEE (reference sequence). The V end was cut by 4 bases, the J end by 0 bases, with 11 bases between. CDR3 protein: CASSTGGYSNQPQHF. The CDR3 region has the DNA TGTGCCAGCAGCACTGGGGGATATAGCAATCAGCCCCAGCATTTT.

J is TRBJ2-6 and V is TRBV11-2; D remains ambiguous. The V and J ends lost 5 bases and 0 bases respectively, with 8 bases between them. Germline values: CDR1 SGHAT, CDR2 FQNNGV. CDR3 size: 15 residues. The CDR3 reads CASSPRRSGANVLTF. The DNA for the CDR3 is TGTGCCAGCAGCCCCCGTCGCTCTGGGGCCAACGTCCTGACTTTC.

The chain combines TRBV7-8 with TRBJ1-2, with D tentatively TRBD1 (5 bases). This CDR3 is built from 15 residues. Germline V CDR1 and CDR2: SGHVS, FQNEAQ. V shed 6 bases and J shed 4 bases, with 18 bases lying between them. CDR3 in amino acids: CASRLPPGKTYGYTF. In DNA form, the CDR3 reads TGTGCCAGCAGACTCCCCCCAGGGAAGACCTATGGCTACACCTTC.

The chain employs TRBV5-1 and TRBJ2-1; tentative D call: TRBD1 (6 bases). The V gene lost 0 bases and the J gene lost 8 bases, with 12 bases spanning the gap. Germline CDR1 is SGHRS and CDR2 is YFSETQ. The CDR3 spans 14 residues. CDR3 DNA: TGCGCCAGCAGCTTGGGAAACAGGGACGATGAGCAGTTCTTC. Its protein product is CASSLGNRDDEQFF. Complete variable domain (other parts from reference TRBV5-1 and TRBJ2-1): KAGVTQTPRYLIKTRGQQVTLSCSPISGHRSVSWYQQTPGQGLQFLFEYFSETQRNKGNFPGRFSGRQFSNSRSEMNVSTLELGDSALYLCASSLGNRDDEQFFGPGTRLTVL.

This clone has just one count. The rearrangement joins TRBV5-1 to TRBJ1-2, with D unclear. The germline V gene has CDR1 SGHRS and CDR2 YFSETQ. This CDR3 comprises 14 residues. V was trimmed by 0 bases and J by 4 bases, leaving 10 bases between them. The CDR3 loop is CASSLETSLYGYTF. DNA of the CDR3: TGCGCCAGCAGCTTGGAGACGTCACTCTATGGCTACACCTTC.

The rearrangement joins TRBV5-1 to TRBJ1-3; TRBD1 matches at 7 bases. The germline gives CDR1 SGHRS, CDR2 YFSETQ. CDR3 length equals 13 residues. V dropped 0 bases and J dropped 9; count of bases not matched to a gene: 3. CDR3 nucleotide sequence: TGCGCCAGCAGCTTGGGACAGGGATTCACCATATATTTT. Protein product: CASSLGQGFTIYF. Complete variable domain (other parts from reference TRBV5-1 and TRBJ1-3): KAGVTQTPRYLIKTRGQQVTLSCSPISGHRSVSWYQQTPGQGLQFLFEYFSETQRNKGNFPGRFSGRQFSNSRSEMNVSTLELGDSALYLCASSLGQGFTIYFGEGSWLTVV.

This clone was seen more than once but under ten times. This rearrangement joins TRBV6-1 to TRBJ1-2, with 7 bases that match TRBD1. This CDR3 region has 13 residues. Germline V CDR1 and CDR2: MNHNS, SASEGT. Trimming at V came to 6 bases and at J to 2 bases, leaving 3 bases not matched to a gene. CDR3 loop: CASRTGNNYGYTF. The CDR3 DNA is TGTGCCAGCAGGACAGGGAACAACTATGGCTACACCTTC.

The gene calls are TRBV18 and TRBJ2-5; the match to TRBD2 covers 11 bases. Looked up from germline, CDR1 is KGHSH and CDR2 is LQKENI. The CDR3 extends over 15 amino acids. The V and J ends lost 6 bases and 2 bases, in that order; junction bases with no gene match: 5. The CDR3 DNA follows: TGTGCCAGCTCCCGACTAGCGGGGATACAAGAGACCCAGTACTTC. It yields the protein CASSRLAGIQETQYF. The full variable domain, rest sourced from reference TRBV18 and TRBJ2-5, is NAGVMQNPRHLVRRRGQEARLRCSPMKGHSHVYWYRQLPEEGLKFMVYLQKENIIDESGMPKERFSAEFPKEGPSILRIQQVVRGDSAAYFCASSRLAGIQETQYFGPGTRLLVL.